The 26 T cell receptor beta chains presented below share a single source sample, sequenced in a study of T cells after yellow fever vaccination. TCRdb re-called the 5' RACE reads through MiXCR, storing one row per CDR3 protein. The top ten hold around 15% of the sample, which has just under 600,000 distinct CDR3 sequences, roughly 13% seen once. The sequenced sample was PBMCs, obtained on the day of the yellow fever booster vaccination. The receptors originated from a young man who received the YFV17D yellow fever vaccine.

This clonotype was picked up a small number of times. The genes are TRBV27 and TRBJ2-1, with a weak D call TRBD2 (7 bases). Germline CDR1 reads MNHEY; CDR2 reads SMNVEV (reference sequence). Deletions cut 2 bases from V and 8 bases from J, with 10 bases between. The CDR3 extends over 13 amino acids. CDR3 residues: CASSLKGGYEQFF. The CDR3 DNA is TGTGCCAGCAGTTTAAAGGGGGGGTATGAGCAGTTCTTC.

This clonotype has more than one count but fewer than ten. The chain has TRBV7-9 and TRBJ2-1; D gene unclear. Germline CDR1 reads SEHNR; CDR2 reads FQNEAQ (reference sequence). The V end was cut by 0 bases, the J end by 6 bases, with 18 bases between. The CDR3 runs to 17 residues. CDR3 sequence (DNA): TGTGCCAGCAGCTTAGCAACCGGAACGTCCCCTACCAATGAGCAGTTCTTC. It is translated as CASSLATGTSPTNEQFF. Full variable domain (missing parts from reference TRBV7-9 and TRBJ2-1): DTGVSQNPRHKITKRGQNVTFRCDPISEHNRLYWYRQTLGQGPEFLTYFQNEAQLEKSRLLSDRFSAERPKGSFSTLEIQRTEQGDSAMYLCASSLATGTSPTNEQFFGPGTRLTVL.

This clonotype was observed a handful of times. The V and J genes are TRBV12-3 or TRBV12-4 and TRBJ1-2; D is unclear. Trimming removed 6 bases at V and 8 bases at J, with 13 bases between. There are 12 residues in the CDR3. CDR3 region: CASSLGPGGYTF. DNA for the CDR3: TGTGCCAGCAGCCTGGGTCCGGGGGGCTACACCTTC.

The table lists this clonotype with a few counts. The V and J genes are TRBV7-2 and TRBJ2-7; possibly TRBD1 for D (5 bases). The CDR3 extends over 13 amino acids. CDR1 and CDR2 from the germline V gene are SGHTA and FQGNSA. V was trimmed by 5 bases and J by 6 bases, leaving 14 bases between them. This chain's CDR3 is CASSTHLRGEQYF. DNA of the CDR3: TGTGCCAGCAGCACGCACCTTAGGGGCGAGCAGTACTTC.

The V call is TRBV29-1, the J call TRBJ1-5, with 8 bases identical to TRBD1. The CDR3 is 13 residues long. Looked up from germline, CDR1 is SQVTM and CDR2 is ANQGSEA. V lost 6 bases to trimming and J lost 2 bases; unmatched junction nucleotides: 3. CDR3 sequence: CSVSTGGNQPQHF. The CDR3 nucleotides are TGCAGCGTGTCGACAGGGGGCAATCAGCCCCAGCATTTT.

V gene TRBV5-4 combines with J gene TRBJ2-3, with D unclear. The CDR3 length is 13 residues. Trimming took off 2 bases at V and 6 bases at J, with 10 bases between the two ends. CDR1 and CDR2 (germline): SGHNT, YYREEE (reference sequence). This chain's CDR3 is CASSFESKDTQYF. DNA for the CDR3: TGTGCCAGCAGCTTCGAAAGTAAGGATACGCAGTATTTT. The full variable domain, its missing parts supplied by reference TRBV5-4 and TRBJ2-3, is ETGVTQSPTHLIKTRGQQVTLRCSSQSGHNTVSWYQQALGQGPQFIFQYYREEENGRGNFPPRFSGLQFPNYSSELNVNALELDDSALYLCASSFESKDTQYFGPGTRLTVL.

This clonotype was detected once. The chain's CDR3 is CASSLSRAGELFF. In DNA, the CDR3 is TGTGCCAGCAGTTTATCAAGGGCGGGGGAGCTGTTTTTT. The chain recombines TRBV27 with TRBJ2-2; D unclear. CDR3 size: 13 residues. The V gene's germline CDR1 is MNHEY and CDR2 SMNVEV (reference sequence). V was clipped by 0 bases and J by 8 bases, with 7 bases between them.

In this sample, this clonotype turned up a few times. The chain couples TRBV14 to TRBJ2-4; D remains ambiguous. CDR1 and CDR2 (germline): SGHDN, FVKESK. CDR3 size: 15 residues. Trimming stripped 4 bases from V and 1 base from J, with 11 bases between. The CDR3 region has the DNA TGTGCCAGCAGCCCTACGGTGGCGGCCAAAAACATTCAGTACTTC. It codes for CASSPTVAAKNIQYF.

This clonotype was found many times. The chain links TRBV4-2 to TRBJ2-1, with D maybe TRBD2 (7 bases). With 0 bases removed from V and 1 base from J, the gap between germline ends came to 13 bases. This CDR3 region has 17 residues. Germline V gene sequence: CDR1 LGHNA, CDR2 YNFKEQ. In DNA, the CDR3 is TGTGCCAGCAGCCAAGATTTGAGCGGGACATCCTACAATGAGCAGTTCTTC. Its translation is CASSQDLSGTSYNEQFF.

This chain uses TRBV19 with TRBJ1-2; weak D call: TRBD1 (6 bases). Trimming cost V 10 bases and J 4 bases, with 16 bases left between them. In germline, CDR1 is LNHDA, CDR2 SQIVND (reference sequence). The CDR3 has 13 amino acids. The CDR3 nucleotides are TGTGCCACCGCGGACAGAGTATTCTATGGCTACACCTTC. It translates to CATADRVFYGYTF.

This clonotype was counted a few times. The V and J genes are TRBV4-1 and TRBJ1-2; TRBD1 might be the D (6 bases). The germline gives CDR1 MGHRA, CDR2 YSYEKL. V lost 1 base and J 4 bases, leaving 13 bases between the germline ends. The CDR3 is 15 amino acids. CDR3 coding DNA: TGCGCCAGCAGCCAAGTTGGGGGGCGCTTCTATGGCTACACCTTC. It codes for CASSQVGGRFYGYTF.

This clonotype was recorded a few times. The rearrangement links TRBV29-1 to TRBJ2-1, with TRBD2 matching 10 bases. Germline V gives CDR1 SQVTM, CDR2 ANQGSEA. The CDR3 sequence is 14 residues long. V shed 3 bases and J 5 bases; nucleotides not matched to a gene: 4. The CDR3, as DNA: TGCAGCGTTGAGGAGCGGGAGGGCCACAATGAGCAGTTCTTC. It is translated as CSVEEREGHNEQFF.

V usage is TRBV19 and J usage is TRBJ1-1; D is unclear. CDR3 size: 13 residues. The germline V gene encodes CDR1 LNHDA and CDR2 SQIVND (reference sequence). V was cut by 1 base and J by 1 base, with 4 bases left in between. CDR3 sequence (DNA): TGTGCCAGTAGTATAGTCTGGAACACTGAAGCTTTCTTT. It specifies CASSIVWNTEAFF.

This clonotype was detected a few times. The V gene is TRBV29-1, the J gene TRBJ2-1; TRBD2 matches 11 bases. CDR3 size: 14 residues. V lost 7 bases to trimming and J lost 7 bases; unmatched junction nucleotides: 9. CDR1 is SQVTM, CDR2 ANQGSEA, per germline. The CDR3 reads CSGTIAGGPNEQFF. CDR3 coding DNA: TGCAGCGGCACAATAGCGGGAGGGCCGAATGAGCAGTTCTTC.

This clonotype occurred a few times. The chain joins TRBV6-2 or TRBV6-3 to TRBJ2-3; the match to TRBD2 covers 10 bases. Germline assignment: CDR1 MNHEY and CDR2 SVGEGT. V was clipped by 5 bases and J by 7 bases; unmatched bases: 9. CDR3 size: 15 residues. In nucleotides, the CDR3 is TGTGCCAGCAGTCATTTAAGCGGGAGGGTAAATACGCAGTATTTT. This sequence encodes CASSHLSGRVNTQYF.

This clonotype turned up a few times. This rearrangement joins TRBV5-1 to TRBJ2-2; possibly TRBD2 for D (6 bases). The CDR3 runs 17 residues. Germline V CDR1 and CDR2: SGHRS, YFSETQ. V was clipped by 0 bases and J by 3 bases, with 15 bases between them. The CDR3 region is CASSLVGGGQDTGELFF. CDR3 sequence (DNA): TGCGCCAGCAGCTTGGTGGGAGGTGGCCAAGACACCGGGGAGCTGTTTTTT.

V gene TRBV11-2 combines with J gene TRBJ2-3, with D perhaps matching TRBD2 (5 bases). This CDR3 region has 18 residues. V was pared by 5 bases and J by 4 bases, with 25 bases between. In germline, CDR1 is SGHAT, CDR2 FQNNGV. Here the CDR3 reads CASSLTLGLRLGADTQYF. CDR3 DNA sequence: TGTGCCAGCAGCCTAACTTTAGGACTCCGCCTTGGCGCAGATACGCAGTATTTT. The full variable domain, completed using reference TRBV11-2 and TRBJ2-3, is EAGVAQSPRYKIIEKRQSVAFWCNPISGHATLYWYQQILGQGPKLLIQFQNNGVVDDSQLPKDRFSAERLKGVDSTLKIQPAKLEDSAVYLCASSLTLGLRLGADTQYFGPGTRLTVL.

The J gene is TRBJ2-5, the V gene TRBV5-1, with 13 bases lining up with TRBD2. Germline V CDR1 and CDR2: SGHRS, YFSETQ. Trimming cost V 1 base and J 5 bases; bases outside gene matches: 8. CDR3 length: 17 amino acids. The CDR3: CASSLKLAGGPMETQYF. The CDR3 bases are TGCGCCAGCAGCTTGAAACTAGCGGGAGGGCCGATGGAGACCCAGTACTTC.

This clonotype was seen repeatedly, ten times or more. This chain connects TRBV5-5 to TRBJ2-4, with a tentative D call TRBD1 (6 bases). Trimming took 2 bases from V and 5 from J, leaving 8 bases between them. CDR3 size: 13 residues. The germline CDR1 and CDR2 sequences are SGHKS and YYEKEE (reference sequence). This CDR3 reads CASSLGGQNIQYF. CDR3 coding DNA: TGTGCCAGCAGCTTAGGGGGACAAAACATTCAGTACTTC.

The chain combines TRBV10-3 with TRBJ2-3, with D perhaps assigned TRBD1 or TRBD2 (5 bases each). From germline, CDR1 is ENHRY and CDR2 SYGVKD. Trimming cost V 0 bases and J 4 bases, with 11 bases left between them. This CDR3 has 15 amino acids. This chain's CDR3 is CAISESRGLADTQYF. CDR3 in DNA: TGTGCCATCAGTGAGTCGAGGGGTCTCGCAGATACGCAGTATTTT.

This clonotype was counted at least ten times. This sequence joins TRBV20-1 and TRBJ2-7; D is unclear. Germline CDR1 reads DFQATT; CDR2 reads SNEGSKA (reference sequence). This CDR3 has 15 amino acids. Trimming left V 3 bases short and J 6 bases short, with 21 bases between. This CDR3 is CSARESSGLSAEQYF. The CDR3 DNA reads TGCAGTGCTAGGGAGAGCTCGGGCCTGAGCGCCGAGCAGTACTTC.

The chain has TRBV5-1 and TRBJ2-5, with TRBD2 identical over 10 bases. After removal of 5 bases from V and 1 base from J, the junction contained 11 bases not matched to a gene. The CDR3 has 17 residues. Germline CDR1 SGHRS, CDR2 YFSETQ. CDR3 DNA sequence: TGCGCCAGCAGGTTTTCAGGACTAGCGGATTTCCAAGAGACCCAGTACTTC. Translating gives CASRFSGLADFQETQYF. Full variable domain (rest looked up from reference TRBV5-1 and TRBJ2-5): KAGVTQTPRYLIKTRGQQVTLSCSPISGHRSVSWYQQTPGQGLQFLFEYFSETQRNKGNFPGRFSGRQFSNSRSEMNVSTLELGDSALYLCASRFSGLADFQETQYFGPGTRLLVL.

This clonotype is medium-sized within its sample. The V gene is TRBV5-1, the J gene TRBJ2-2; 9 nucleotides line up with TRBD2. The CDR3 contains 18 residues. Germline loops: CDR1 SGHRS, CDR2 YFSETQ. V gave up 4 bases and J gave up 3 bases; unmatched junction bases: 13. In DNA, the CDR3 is TGCGCCAGCAGCCTAACCAGGCCGGGACTAGCAGACACCGGGGAGCTGTTTTTT. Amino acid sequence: CASSLTRPGLADTGELFF.

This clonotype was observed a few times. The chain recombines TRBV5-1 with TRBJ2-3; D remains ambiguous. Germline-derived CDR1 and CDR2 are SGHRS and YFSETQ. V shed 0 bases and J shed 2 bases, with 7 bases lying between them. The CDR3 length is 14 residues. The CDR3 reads CASSLVGHTDTQYF. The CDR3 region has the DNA TGCGCCAGCAGCTTGGTAGGCCACACAGATACGCAGTATTTT.

CDR3 DNA: TGTGCCAGCACCAAACTAGCGGGGGTTGATACGCAGTATTTT. It encodes CASTKLAGVDTQYF. This sequence joins TRBV28 and TRBJ2-3; TRBD2 aligns across 11 bases. The CDR3 is 14 amino acids. With V trimmed by 7 bases and J by 6 bases, 6 bases remained unmatched. The germline CDR1 and CDR2 sequences are MDHEN and SYDVKM.

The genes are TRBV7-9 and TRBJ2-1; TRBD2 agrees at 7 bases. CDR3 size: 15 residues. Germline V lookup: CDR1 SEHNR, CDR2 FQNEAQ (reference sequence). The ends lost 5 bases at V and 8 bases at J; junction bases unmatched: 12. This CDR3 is CASSLTAGIDDEQFF. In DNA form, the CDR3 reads TGTGCCAGCAGCCTTACAGCGGGAATAGACGATGAGCAGTTCTTC.